Reported below is one T cell receptor (beta chain). Its matching antigen is unknown. The germline V and J ends were trimmed by 2 bases and 6 bases, with 19 bases remaining between them. Germline V gene lookup returns CDR1 MNHEY and CDR2 SMNVEV (reference sequence). The CDR3 is 16 residues long. This sample was included in a study of T cell responses to AZD1222 COVID-19 vaccine. The study's findings and limits: The donors showed a predominance of white British ancestry and of females, with possible underestimation of clonal diversity. It was only after the peak T cell response that any repertoires were sampled.

Produced via immunoSEQ multiplex PCR; TCRdb's table is partial and in-frame only. The sample holds roughly 36,000 clones, less than 90% seen once. This receptor was obtained from an adult in good health. Material: peripheral blood, obtained on day 0 of AZD1222 vaccination. The V gene is TRBV27, the J gene TRBJ1-2; tentative D call: TRBD1 (5 bases). CDR3 residues: CASSLTPTARENGYTF. CDR3 sequence (DNA): TGTGCCAGCAGTTTAACCCCCACCGCCAGGGAGAATGGCTACACCTTC.